This T cell receptor (beta chain) was identified during a study of cytomegalovirus exposure and HLA in healthy donors. As for the study in general: Previous work identified 95 million to 140 million unique TCR beta sequences from around 170 million T cells. The study's findings and limits: The study flagged 150 to 200 TCR beta chains as cytomegalovirus-associated.

The ends lost 6 bases at V and 5 bases at J; junction bases unmatched: 4. Per the germline V gene, CDR1 is MDHEN and CDR2 is SYDVKM. This CDR3 has 14 residues. The PCR had 60 Vbeta and 13 Jbeta primers. Some clones are missing from TCRdb's copy, which holds only in-frame ones; the method was immunoSEQ multiplex PCR. Of about 82,000 clones detected, about 78% appear once; the ten largest clones hold about 3%. Concerning this clone: Its antigen is still unknown.

The chain couples TRBV28 to TRBJ2-1, with 10 bases aligning to TRBD1. This clonotype originated in a man between 50 and 59 years old in good health and CMV-seronegative. Input material: PBMCs. CDR3 coding DNA: TGTGCCAGCAGATTGGGACAGGGGAACAATGAGCAGTTCTTC. It is translated as CASRLGQGNNEQFF.